The rows below give T cell receptor beta chains drawn from one sample of a study of blood T cell repertoires in COVID-19. Here immunoSEQ multiplex PCR was the method, and the copy in TCRdb shows in-frame clones only, minus some. The profile shows around 30,000 clones, 65% to 90% of them singletons. The specimen was peripheral blood. These receptors were obtained from an elderly woman with active or convalescent COVID-19. Both conserved end residues are part of each CDR3. Each record gives: V gene, CDR3 protein.

V: TRBV7-3; CDR3: CASSSIAGANYNEQFF
V: TRBV6-6; CDR3: CASSFSDRNQNIQYF
V: TRBV9; CDR3: CASSVGGTGGNEQYF
V: TRBV10-1; CDR3: CASRVLTRQTLAGGSYNEQFF
V: TRBV9; CDR3: CASSVVGASAGLAGGPGDTQYF
V: TRBV5-1; CDR3: CASMLSGAFQETQYF
V: TRBV29-1; CDR3: CSVVANSYEQYF
V: TRBV9; CDR3: CASSVGVLSGRGLRNTGELFF
V: TRBV30; CDR3: CAWSVRQNEKLFF
V: TRBV9; CDR3: CASSKDRGRGEAFF
V: TRBV7-8; CDR3: CASIPSRERRNNEQFF
V: TRBV7-9; CDR3: CASSQVTQSTGELFF
V: TRBV6-2/TRBV6-3; CDR3: CASSAREGRLYEQYF
V: TRBV5-8; CDR3: CASSRTGASGNQPQHF
V: TRBV11-3; CDR3: CASSLASVNGEQFF
V: TRBV4-3; CDR3: CASSSNAYNEQFF
V: TRBV7-8; CDR3: CASSPRQSSYEQYF
V: TRBV29-1; CDR3: CSGGQGNTIYF
V: TRBV2; CDR3: CASTVGGGDYGYTF
V: TRBV19; CDR3: CASSTLAGGYNEQFF
V: TRBV18; CDR3: CASSYTGDQPQHF
V: TRBV5-1; CDR3: CASSWGGPNNEQFF
V: TRBV19; CDR3: CASSTRDTYTDTQYF
V: TRBV19; CDR3: CASIRRAPSGGTEAFF
V: TRBV29-1; CDR3: CSVARGDSTDTQYF
V: TRBV3-1/TRBV3-2; CDR3: CASSHRPGLDQPQHF
V: TRBV18; CDR3: CASSPQTRNEKLFF
V: TRBV3-1/TRBV3-2; CDR3: CASSLGGTRYEQYF
V: TRBV4-2; CDR3: CASSQDRRVPEAFF
V: TRBV29-1; CDR3: CSVKQGAETQYF
V: TRBV5-1; CDR3: CASRPGQGFEKLFF
V: TRBV4-1; CDR3: CASSLGEFSGNTIYF
V: TRBV30; CDR3: CAWRLAGADTQYF
V: TRBV18; CDR3: CASSLAPSSGANVLTF
V: TRBV5-4; CDR3: CASSRPTPSYEQYF
V: TRBV6-5; CDR3: CASSRGDSNQPQHF
V: TRBV30; CDR3: CAWSAYGQMGYTF
V: TRBV19; CDR3: CASSLREVQETQYF
V: TRBV18; CDR3: CASSPVRGNTEAFF
V: TRBV27; CDR3: CASSFDRILAKNIQYF
V: TRBV5-1; CDR3: CASSQQTGEETQYF
V: TRBV24-1; CDR3: CATSDPCQGCWNQPQHF
V: TRBV20-1; CDR3: CSASDGGRSYNEQFF
V: TRBV7-3; CDR3: CASSFSRASDTQYF
V: TRBV14; CDR3: CASSRRGQRNEQYF